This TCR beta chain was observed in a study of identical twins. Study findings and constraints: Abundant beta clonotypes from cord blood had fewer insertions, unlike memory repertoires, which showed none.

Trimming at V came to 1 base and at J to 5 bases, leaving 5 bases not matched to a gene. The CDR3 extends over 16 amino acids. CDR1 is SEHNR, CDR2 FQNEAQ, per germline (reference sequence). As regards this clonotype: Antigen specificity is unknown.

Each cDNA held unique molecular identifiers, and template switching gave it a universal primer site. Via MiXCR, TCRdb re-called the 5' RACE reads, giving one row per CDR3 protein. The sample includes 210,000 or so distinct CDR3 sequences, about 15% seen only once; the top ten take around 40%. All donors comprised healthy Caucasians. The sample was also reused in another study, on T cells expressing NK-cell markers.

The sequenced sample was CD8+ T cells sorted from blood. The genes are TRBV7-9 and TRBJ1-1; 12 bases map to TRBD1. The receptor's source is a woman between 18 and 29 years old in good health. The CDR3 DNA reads TGTGCCAGCAGCTTAGGGGGACAGGGGGCGAGAACTGAAGCTTTCTTT. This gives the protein CASSLGGQGARTEAFF.